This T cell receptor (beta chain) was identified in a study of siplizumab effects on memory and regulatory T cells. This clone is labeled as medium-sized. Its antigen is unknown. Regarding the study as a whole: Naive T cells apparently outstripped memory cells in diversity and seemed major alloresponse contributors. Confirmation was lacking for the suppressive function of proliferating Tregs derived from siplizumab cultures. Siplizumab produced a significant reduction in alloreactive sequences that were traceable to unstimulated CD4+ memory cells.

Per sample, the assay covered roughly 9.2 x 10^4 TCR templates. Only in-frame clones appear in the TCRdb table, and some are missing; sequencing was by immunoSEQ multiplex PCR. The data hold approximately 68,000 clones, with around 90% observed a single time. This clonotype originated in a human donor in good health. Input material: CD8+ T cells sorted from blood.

The chain's CDR3 is CASSLGGVTYEQYF. CDR3 coding DNA: TGTGCCAGCAGCTTAGGGGGAGTGACCTACGAGCAGTACTTC. The chain carries TRBV7-9 and TRBJ2-7; tentative D call: TRBD2 (5 bases). V lost 1 base and J 2 bases, leaving 9 bases between the germline ends. This CDR3 is built from 14 residues. CDR1 is SEHNR and CDR2 is FQNEAQ in the germline V gene (reference sequence).